The rows below give T cell receptor beta chains drawn from one sample of a study of T cell changes during pregnancy in multiple sclerosis. TCRdb's table, derived via immunoSEQ multiplex PCR, lists solely in-frame clones and lacks some. The sample holds about 48,000 clones, roughly 92% seen once. The source material was CD4+ T cells from peripheral blood mononuclear cells, sampled in the second trimester of pregnancy. Source of these receptors: a female donor in good health, enrolled as a control in a pregnancy study. CDR3s include the opening cysteine and the closing phenylalanine or tryptophan. A D gene is named only where the DNA matches it firmly. Where a row states a size, it is once, few, many or the class of an expanded clone; other rows omit it.

V: TRBV4-1; D: .; size: once; J: TRBJ2-5; DNA: TGCGCCAGCAGCCAAGTTACGGCCCAGGGGACCCAGTACTTC; CDR3: CASSQVTAQGTQYF
V: TRBV28; D: .; size: .; J: TRBJ2-7; DNA: TGTGCCAGCAGGGGGGACTTCTCCTACGAGCAGTACTTC; CDR3: CASRGDFSYEQYF
V: TRBV5-1; D: TRBD1; size: .; J: TRBJ1-1; DNA: TGCGCCAGCAGCTTGGGTGGGACAGGGGGGACTGAAGCTTTCTTT; CDR3: CASSLGGTGGTEAFF
V: TRBV2; D: .; size: .; J: TRBJ1-5; DNA: TGTGCCAGCAGTGAGCAGGATATTAGCAATCAGCCCCAGCATTTT; CDR3: CASSEQDISNQPQHF
V: TRBV5-1; D: TRBD1; size: once; J: TRBJ2-7; DNA: TGCGCCAGCAGCTCCGGACAGGGGGCTGGCGAGCAGTACTTC; CDR3: CASSSGQGAGEQYF
V: TRBV19; D: TRBD1; size: .; J: TRBJ1-5; DNA: TGTGCCACTCTAGACAGGGAGAATCAGCCCCAGCATTTT; CDR3: CATLDRENQPQHF
V: TRBV6-1; D: .; size: .; J: TRBJ2-3; DNA: TGTGCCAGCAGGCAGGGTATCAGCACAGATACGCAGTATTTT; CDR3: CASRQGISTDTQYF
V: TRBV28; D: TRBD2; size: .; J: TRBJ2-1; DNA: TGTGCCAGCAGTTTATTGGGGCTAGCGGGGGTAAATGAGCAGTTCTTC; CDR3: CASSLLGLAGVNEQFF
V: TRBV10-3; D: TRBD1; size: .; J: TRBJ1-3; DNA: TGTGCCATCAGCAAGGGACAGGTCTCTGGAAACACCATATATTTT; CDR3: CAISKGQVSGNTIYF
V: TRBV7-9; D: .; size: .; J: TRBJ2-7; DNA: TGTGCCAGCAGCCTCCAGTACGCCTACGAGCAGTACTTC; CDR3: CASSLQYAYEQYF
V: TRBV5-8; D: TRBD1; size: .; J: TRBJ1-5; DNA: TGTGCCAGCAGCTTTCCGGGACAGGATTGGGCCCAGCATTTT; CDR3: CASSFPGQDWAQHF
V: TRBV7-7; D: TRBD1; size: .; J: TRBJ1-1; DNA: TGTGCCAGCAGCCAGGGACAGGGGGTCGCTGAAGCTTTCTTT; CDR3: CASSQGQGVAEAFF
V: TRBV4-2; D: .; size: .; J: TRBJ1-5; DNA: TGTGCCAGCAGCCAAACCAGACAGGTTAATCAGCCCCAGCATTTT; CDR3: CASSQTRQVNQPQHF
V: TRBV4-1; D: .; size: .; J: TRBJ2-7; DNA: TGCGCCAGCAGCCGCGGGGATAGCGAGCAGTACTTC; CDR3: CASSRGDSEQYF
V: TRBV18; D: .; size: .; J: TRBJ2-1; DNA: TGTGCCACCGGGACACCCACTAACAATGAGCAGTTCTTC; CDR3: CATGTPTNNEQFF
V: TRBV29-1; D: TRBD1; size: .; J: TRBJ2-3; DNA: TGCAGCGTTGAGGGGACAGGTAGCACAGATACGCAGTATTTT; CDR3: CSVEGTGSTDTQYF
V: TRBV5-1; D: TRBD2; size: .; J: TRBJ2-3; DNA: TGCGCCAGCAGCGCGCTAACTAGCGGGAGGGCCTCCACAGATACGCAGTATTTT; CDR3: CASSALTSGRASTDTQYF
V: TRBV28; D: .; size: .; J: TRBJ2-1; DNA: TGTGCCAGCAGTTTAGACAGCCACAATGAGCAGTTCTTC; CDR3: CASSLDSHNEQFF
V: TRBV7-2; D: .; size: .; J: TRBJ2-1; DNA: TGTGCCAGCAGCTTAGCTGCTAGCTCCTACAATGAGCAGTTCTTC; CDR3: CASSLAASSYNEQFF
V: TRBV27; D: TRBD2; size: .; J: TRBJ2-5; DNA: TGTGCCAGCAGTTTACGACTAGCGGGATTCGTAGAGCAGTACTTC; CDR3: CASSLRLAGFVEQYF
V: TRBV27; D: TRBD1; size: .; J: TRBJ2-7; DNA: TGTGCCAGCAGGGACAGGGGGTATGGCGAGCAGTACTTC; CDR3: CASRDRGYGEQYF
V: TRBV28; D: .; size: .; J: TRBJ2-7; DNA: TGTGCCAGCAGTTTCCCCATCCGACTGGGGAGCTCCTACGAGCAGTACTTC; CDR3: CASSFPIRLGSSYEQYF
V: TRBV11-1; D: TRBD1; size: .; J: TRBJ2-7; DNA: TGTGCCAGCAGCCGACTCGGGACAGGTTACTACGAGCAGTACTTC; CDR3: CASSRLGTGYYEQYF
V: TRBV28; D: TRBD2; size: .; J: TRBJ2-7; DNA: TGTGCCAGCAGCCGTCTAGCGGAGGCTATCTACGAGCAGTACTTC; CDR3: CASSRLAEAIYEQYF
V: TRBV28; D: .; size: .; J: TRBJ2-7; DNA: TGTGCCAGCAGGTCGGGATCCTCCTACGAGCAGTACTTC; CDR3: CASRSGSSYEQYF
V: TRBV2; D: TRBD1; size: .; J: TRBJ2-6; DNA: TGTGCCGTACGTGGGGGACAGGGGGTTACTGGGGCCAACGTCCTGACTTTC; CDR3: CAVRGGQGVTGANVLTF
V: TRBV18; D: TRBD2; size: .; J: TRBJ2-5; DNA: TGTGCCAGCTCCGCTTTCCCGGGACGACCGGGACTAGCGGATCAAGAGACCCAGTACTTC; CDR3: CASSAFPGRPGLADQETQYF
V: TRBV2; D: TRBD1; size: .; J: TRBJ1-6; DNA: TGTGCCAGCAGTGAGGAACAGGGGGATTCACCCCTCCACTTT; CDR3: CASSEEQGDSPLHF
V: TRBV4-2; D: TRBD1; size: .; J: TRBJ1-3; DNA: TGTGCCAGCAGCCAAGATTGGGGACAGTCGGACACCATATATTTT; CDR3: CASSQDWGQSDTIYF
V: TRBV9; D: TRBD2; size: .; J: TRBJ2-4; DNA: TGTGCCAGCAGCGCCCCATGGACTAGCGGGCAAAAAAACATTCAGTACTTC; CDR3: CASSAPWTSGQKNIQYF
V: TRBV4-1; D: TRBD1; size: .; J: TRBJ1-4; DNA: TGCGCCAGCAGCCAAGATAGTCCCAGGGGGCTCCCTTCTACTAATGAAAAACTGTTTTTT; CDR3: CASSQDSPRGLPSTNEKLFF
V: TRBV9; D: TRBD1; size: .; J: TRBJ2-7; DNA: TGTGCCAGCAGCCTATTACGGGACAGCGACGAGCAGTACTTC; CDR3: CASSLLRDSDEQYF
V: TRBV2; D: .; size: .; J: TRBJ2-7; DNA: TGTGCCAGCGAGGCGGGACGCCCATACGAGCAGTACTTC; CDR3: CASEAGRPYEQYF
V: TRBV18; D: .; size: .; J: TRBJ1-1; DNA: TGTGCCAGCTCCACGGGGATGAACACTGAAGCTTTCTTT; CDR3: CASSTGMNTEAFF